This entry lists 13 T cell receptor beta chains sequenced from one sample in a study of blood T cell repertoires in COVID-19. Sequencing used immunoSEQ multiplex PCR; TCRdb keeps in-frame clones, though not all of them. In the table there are 430,000 or so clones, about 88% of which are singletons. Sequencing was performed on PBMCs or T cells enriched from blood (not recorded which). These receptors originate from a woman aged 18-29 years who had been exposed to COVID-19.

The chain joins TRBV4-1 to TRBJ1-4; 8 bases map to TRBD1. From germline, CDR1 is MGHRA and CDR2 YSYEKL. This CDR3 has 15 residues. V lost 4 bases, J lost 2 bases, and 3 bases stayed unmatched. The CDR3 sequence: CASSPDRVTNEKLFF. The CDR3 DNA reads as TGCGCCAGCAGCCCGGACAGGGTCACTAATGAAAAACTGTTTTTT.

In its sample, this clone was seen once. The chain links TRBV4-3 to TRBJ1-2, with TRBD1 identical over 7 bases. V was clipped by 0 bases and J by 6 bases; unmatched bases: 10. The V gene's germline CDR1 is LGHNA and CDR2 YSLEER. The CDR3 totals 16 residues. CDR3 bases: TGCGCCAGCAGCCAAGATATTATGGGACAGTGGGATGGCTACACCTTC. This translates into CASSQDIMGQWDGYTF.

This clone was observed once. CDR3 nucleotides: TGCGCCAGCAGTCAATCAGCAGGGGGCTCCTACGAGCAGTACTTC. It is translated as CASSQSAGGSYEQYF. This sequence joins TRBV23-1 and TRBJ2-7, with 7 bases matching TRBD1. TRBV23-1 is an ORF, and what it does is uncertain. V trimming: 0 bases; J trimming: 0 bases; junction bases outside the gene matches: 2. This CDR3 region has 15 residues.

V is TRBV28 and J is TRBJ1-2, with D tentatively TRBD1 (5 bases). Germline V gene sequence: CDR1 MDHEN, CDR2 SYDVKM. The V end was cut by 2 bases, the J end by 6 bases, with 7 bases between. CDR3 length equals 12 residues. CDR3: CASSLGGDGYTF. In DNA, the CDR3 is TGTGCCAGCAGTTTAGGAGGGGATGGCTACACCTTC.

A remark on this clone: The sample carries other DNA sequences with the same CDR3. The chain uses TRBV5-1 and TRBJ2-7, with 11 bases matching TRBD2. The ends lost 1 base at V and 7 bases at J; junction bases unmatched: 4. Germline values: CDR1 SGHRS, CDR2 YFSETQ. The CDR3 totals 14 residues. CDR3 protein: CASSLTSGGYEQYF. The CDR3 nucleotides read TGCGCCAGCAGCTTGACTAGCGGGGGATATGAGCAGTACTTC.

J is TRBJ2-2 and V is TRBV5-1; perhaps TRBD2 as D (6 bases). V was shortened by 3 bases and J by 0 bases, with 12 bases between the two germline ends. The CDR3 has 16 amino acids. Germline V gives CDR1 SGHRS, CDR2 YFSETQ. CDR3 region: CASSWGDATNTGELFF. The DNA for the CDR3 is TGCGCCAGCAGCTGGGGGGACGCAACGAACACCGGGGAGCTGTTTTTT.

V gene TRBV6-1 combines with J gene TRBJ2-7; TRBD2 matches at 7 bases. The trim removed 1 base at V and 1 base at J, leaving 13 bases unmatched. Germline V lookup: CDR1 MNHNS, CDR2 SASEGT. This CDR3 region has 18 residues. CDR3 DNA: TGTGCCAGCAGTGAAGATGTATTTTGGGGAGGGAGATCCTACGAGCAGTACTTC. It encodes CASSEDVFWGGRSYEQYF.

The V call is TRBV28, the J call TRBJ1-1; D unresolved. This CDR3 contains 11 residues. V dropped 10 bases and J dropped 7 bases, with 13 bases sitting between them. CDR1 is MDHEN, CDR2 SYDVKM, per germline. CDR3 sequence (DNA): TGTGCCACCCACATGGGAGATGAAGCTTTCTTT. Amino acids: CATHMGDEAFF.

The gene calls are TRBV12-5 and TRBJ1-2, with TRBD1 identical over 9 bases. V shed 5 bases, J shed 8 bases, and the junction held 12 bases outside the gene matches. From germline, CDR1 is LGHNT and CDR2 FRNRAP. This CDR3 comprises 15 residues. The CDR3 region is CASGISGTGGGGYTF. CDR3 DNA: TGTGCTAGTGGTATATCGGGAACAGGGGGCGGAGGCTACACCTTC. The full variable domain, rest sourced from reference TRBV12-5 and TRBJ1-2, is DARVTQTPRHKVTEMGQEVTMRCQPILGHNTVFWYRQTMMQGLELLAYFRNRAPLDDSGMPKDRFSAEMPDATLATLKIQPSEPRDSAVYFCASGISGTGGGGYTFGSGTRLTVV.

The V call is TRBV6-5, the J call TRBJ1-5; 8 bases map to TRBD1. Germline CDR1 and CDR2: MNHEY and SVGAGI. Trimming took 1 base from V and 7 from J; bases not matched to a gene: 9. The CDR3 is made up of 16 amino acids. Written as DNA, the CDR3 is TGTGCCAGCAGTTACTTTCAGGGGGCAAGATTGCAGCCCCAGCATTTT. Translated, it gives CASSYFQGARLQPQHF.

The CDR3 region is CASSLSGGRGYTF. As DNA, the CDR3 is TGTGCCAGCAGCTTATCAGGGGGCCGCGGCTACACCTTC. V and J are TRBV11-3 and TRBJ1-2, with TRBD1 matching over 8 bases. Germline trimming cut 2 bases from V and 8 bases from J; bases unmatched to any gene: 4. Germline V gene sequence: CDR1 SGHNT, CDR2 YENEEA. This CDR3 has 13 residues.

The chain joins TRBV4-1 to TRBJ1-5, with 7 bases matching TRBD1. This CDR3 region has 15 residues. Germline V lookup: CDR1 MGHRA, CDR2 YSYEKL. V dropped 0 bases and J dropped 4; count of bases not matched to a gene: 3. CDR3 DNA sequence: TGCGCCAGCAGCCAAGAGGGGACAGCTAATCAGCCCCAGCATTTT. Protein sequence: CASSQEGTANQPQHF.

The chain is built from TRBV19 and TRBJ1-1, with TRBD1 matching 9 bases. The CDR3 has 16 residues. Germline CDR1 LNHDA, CDR2 SQIVND (reference sequence). V lost 6 bases and J lost 5; bases outside the gene matches: 13. Here the CDR3 DNA reads TGTGCCAGTAGCGTACCCCGGGGACAGGGAGGAACTGAAGCTTTCTTT. It encodes CASSVPRGQGGTEAFF.